One and the same sample provided the 3 T cell receptor beta chains below, sequenced in a study of identical twins (dated by TCRdb to 2016 to 2018). The method behind the library was 5' RACE. The sample was run on an Illumina HiSeq 2000. In TCRdb, the public reads were trimmed at Q25 with fastp and aligned with MiXCR, with productive beta chains retained. CDR3 protein sequences are deduplicated, and each keeps its most common genes and DNA. This sample gives roughly 720,000 distinct CDR3 sequences in total; approximately 18% of them show up just once. Around 13% of the sample rests with the top ten. These data were also reused for a study on T cells expressing NK-cell markers.

Specimen: PBMCs. The receptor set was obtained from a woman aged 18-29 years in good health.

The rearrangement links TRBV20-1 to TRBJ2-2; D gene unclear. V lost 0 bases and J lost 2, with 7 bases in between. The germline CDR1 and CDR2 sequences are DFQATT and SNEGSKA (reference sequence). This CDR3 is built from 14 residues. In nucleotides, the CDR3 is TGCAGTGCTAGAGATCAGCGCAACACCGGGGAGCTGTTTTTT. Translating gives CSARDQRNTGELFF.

This clonotype was picked up a small number of times. The chain uses TRBV7-9 and TRBJ2-3; 7 positions match TRBD1. The CDR3 totals 16 residues. Trimming at V came to 1 base and at J to 4 bases, leaving 8 bases not matched to a gene. Germline V CDR1 and CDR2: SEHNR, FQNEAQ (reference sequence). CDR3 sequence: CASSLGRTGLPDTQYF. Written as DNA, the CDR3 is TGTGCCAGCAGCTTAGGACGGACAGGTCTTCCAGATACGCAGTATTTT. The full variable domain, rest sourced from reference TRBV7-9 and TRBJ2-3, is DTGVSQNPRHKITKRGQNVTFRCDPISEHNRLYWYRQTLGQGPEFLTYFQNEAQLEKSRLLSDRFSAERPKGSFSTLEIQRTEQGDSAMYLCASSLGRTGLPDTQYFGPGTRLTVL.

This clonotype was recorded a few times. V gene TRBV7-2 combines with J gene TRBJ2-7; D ambiguous. The germline V gene has CDR1 SGHTA and CDR2 FQGNSA. The CDR3 consists of 16 residues. V was trimmed by 1 base and J by 2 bases, leaving 15 bases between them. In nucleotides, the CDR3 is TGTGCCAGCAGCTTAGACAGACCACCATACACCTACGAGCAGTACTTC. It yields the protein CASSLDRPPYTYEQYF.